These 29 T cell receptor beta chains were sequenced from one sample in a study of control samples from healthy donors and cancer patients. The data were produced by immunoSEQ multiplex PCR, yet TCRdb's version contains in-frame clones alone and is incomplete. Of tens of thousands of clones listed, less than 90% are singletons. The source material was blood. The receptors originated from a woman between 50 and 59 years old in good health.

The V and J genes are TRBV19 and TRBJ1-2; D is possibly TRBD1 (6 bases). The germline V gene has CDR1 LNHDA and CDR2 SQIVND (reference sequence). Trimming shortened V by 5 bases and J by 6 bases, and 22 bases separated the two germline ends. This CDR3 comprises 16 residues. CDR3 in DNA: TGTGCCAGTAGTGATTCAACCGGGATAGGGGGACATGGCTACACCTTC. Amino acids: CASSDSTGIGGHGYTF.

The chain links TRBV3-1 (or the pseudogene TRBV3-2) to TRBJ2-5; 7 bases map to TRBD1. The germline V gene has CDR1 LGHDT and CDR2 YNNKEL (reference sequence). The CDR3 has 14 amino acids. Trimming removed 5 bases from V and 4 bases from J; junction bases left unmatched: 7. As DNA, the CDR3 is TGTGCCAGCAGCACAGCTACAGGGGTAGAGACCCAGTACTTC. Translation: CASSTATGVETQYF.

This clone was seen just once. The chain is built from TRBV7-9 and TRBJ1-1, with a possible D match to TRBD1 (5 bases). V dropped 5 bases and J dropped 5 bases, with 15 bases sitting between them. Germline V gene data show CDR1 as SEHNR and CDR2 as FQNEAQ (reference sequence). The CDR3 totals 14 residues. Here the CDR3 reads CASSNDPGNTEAFF. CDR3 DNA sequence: TGTGCCAGCAGCAACGACCCAGGGAATACTGAAGCTTTCTTT.

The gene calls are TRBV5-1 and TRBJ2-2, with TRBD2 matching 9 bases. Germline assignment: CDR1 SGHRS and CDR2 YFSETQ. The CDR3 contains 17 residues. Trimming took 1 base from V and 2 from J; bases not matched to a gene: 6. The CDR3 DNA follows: TGCGCCAGCAGCTTGACAGCGGGAGGAACTAACACCGGGGAGCTGTTTTTT. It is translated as CASSLTAGGTNTGELFF.

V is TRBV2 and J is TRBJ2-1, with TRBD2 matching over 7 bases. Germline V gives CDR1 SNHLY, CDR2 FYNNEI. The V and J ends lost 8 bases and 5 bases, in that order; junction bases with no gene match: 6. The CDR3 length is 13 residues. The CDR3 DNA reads TGTGCCAGCGGGACTAACCACGACAATGAGCAGTTCTTC. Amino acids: CASGTNHDNEQFF.

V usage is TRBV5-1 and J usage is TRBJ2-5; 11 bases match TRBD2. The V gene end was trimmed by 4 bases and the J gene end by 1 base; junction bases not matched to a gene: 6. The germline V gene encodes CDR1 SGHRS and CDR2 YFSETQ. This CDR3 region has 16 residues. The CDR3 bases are TGCGCCAGCAGCCCTTGGACTAGCGGGTCCCAAGAGACCCAGTACTTC. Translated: CASSPWTSGSQETQYF.

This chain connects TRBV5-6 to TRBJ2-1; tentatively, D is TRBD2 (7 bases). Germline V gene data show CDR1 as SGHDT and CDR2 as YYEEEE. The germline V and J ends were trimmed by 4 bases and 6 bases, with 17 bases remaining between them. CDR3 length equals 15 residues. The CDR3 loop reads CASSPRLGGRNEQFF. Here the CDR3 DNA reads TGTGCCAGCAGCCCCAGACTCGGGGGGCGCAATGAGCAGTTCTTC.

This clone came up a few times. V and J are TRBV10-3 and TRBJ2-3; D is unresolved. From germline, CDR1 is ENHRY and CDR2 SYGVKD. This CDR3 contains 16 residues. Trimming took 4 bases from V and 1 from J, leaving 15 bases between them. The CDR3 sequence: CAISGSRSSRTDTQYF. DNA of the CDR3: TGTGCCATCAGTGGATCTAGGAGTAGTCGCACAGATACGCAGTATTTT.

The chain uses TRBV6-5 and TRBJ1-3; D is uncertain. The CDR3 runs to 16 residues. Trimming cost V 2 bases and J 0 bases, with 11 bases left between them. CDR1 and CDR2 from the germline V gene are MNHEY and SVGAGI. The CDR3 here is CASSYARPTSGNTIYF. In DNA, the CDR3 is TGTGCCAGCAGTTACGCCAGACCCACCTCTGGAAACACCATATATTTT.

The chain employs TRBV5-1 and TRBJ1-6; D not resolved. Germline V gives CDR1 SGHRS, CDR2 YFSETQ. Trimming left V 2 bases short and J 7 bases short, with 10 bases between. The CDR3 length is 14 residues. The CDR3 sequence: CASSFETANSPLHF. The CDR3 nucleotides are TGCGCCAGCAGCTTCGAGACGGCAAATTCACCCCTCCACTTT.

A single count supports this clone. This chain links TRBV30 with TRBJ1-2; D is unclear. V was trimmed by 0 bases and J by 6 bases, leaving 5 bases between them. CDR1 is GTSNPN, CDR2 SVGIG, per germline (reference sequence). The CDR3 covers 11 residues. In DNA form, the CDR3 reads TGTGCCTGGAGTGTACTTCATGGCTACACCTTC. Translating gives CAWSVLHGYTF. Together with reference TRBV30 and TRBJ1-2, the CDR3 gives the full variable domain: SQTIHQWPATLVQPVGSPLSLECTVEGTSNPNLYWYRQAAGRGLQLLFYSVGIGQISSEVPQNLSASRPQDRQFILSSKKLLLSDSGFYLCAWSVLHGYTFGSGTRLTVV.

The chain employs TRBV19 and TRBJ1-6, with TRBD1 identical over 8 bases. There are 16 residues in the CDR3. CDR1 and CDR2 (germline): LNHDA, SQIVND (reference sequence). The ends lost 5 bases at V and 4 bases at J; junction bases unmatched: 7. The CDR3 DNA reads TGTGCCAGTAGTTCCGCCGGGACAGGATATAATTCACCCCTCCACTTT. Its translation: CASSSAGTGYNSPLHF. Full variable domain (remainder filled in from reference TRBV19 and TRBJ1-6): DGGITQSPKYLFRKEGQNVTLSCEQNLNHDAMYWYRQDPGQGLRLIYYSQIVNDFQKGDIAEGYSVSREKKESFPLTVTSAQKNPTAFYLCASSSAGTGYNSPLHFGNGTRLTVT.

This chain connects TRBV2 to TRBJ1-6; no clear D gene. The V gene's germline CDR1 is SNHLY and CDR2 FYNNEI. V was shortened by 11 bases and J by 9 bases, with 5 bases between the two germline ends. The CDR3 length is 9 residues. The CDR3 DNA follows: TGTGCCGCGGCTTCACCCCTCCACTTT. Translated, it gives CAAASPLHF.

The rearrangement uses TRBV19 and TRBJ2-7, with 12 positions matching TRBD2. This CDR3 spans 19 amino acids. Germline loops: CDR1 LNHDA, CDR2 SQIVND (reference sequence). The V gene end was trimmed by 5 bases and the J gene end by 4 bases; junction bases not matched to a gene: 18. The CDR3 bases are TGTGCCAGTAGTTGGACTACCGCCGGGGGACTAGCGGGCGAGTACGAGCAGTACTTC. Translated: CASSWTTAGGLAGEYEQYF.

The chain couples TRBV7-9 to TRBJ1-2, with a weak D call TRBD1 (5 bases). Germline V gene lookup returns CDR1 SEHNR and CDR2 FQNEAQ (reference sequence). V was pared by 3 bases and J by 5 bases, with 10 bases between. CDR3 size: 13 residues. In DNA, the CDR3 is TGTGCCAGCAGCTTTGGGACCAAGTATGGCTACACCTTC. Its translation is CASSFGTKYGYTF. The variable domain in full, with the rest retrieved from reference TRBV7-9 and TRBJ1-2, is DTGVSQNPRHKITKRGQNVTFRCDPISEHNRLYWYRQTLGQGPEFLTYFQNEAQLEKSRLLSDRFSAERPKGSFSTLEIQRTEQGDSAMYLCASSFGTKYGYTFGSGTRLTVV.

The CDR3 loop reads CASSLFVGGSTDTQYF. CDR3 DNA: TGCGCCAGCAGCTTGTTTGTGGGGGGGAGCACAGATACGCAGTATTTT. V usage is TRBV5-1 and J usage is TRBJ2-3; 7 bases fit TRBD2. Trimming at V came to 1 base and at J to 0 bases, leaving 5 bases not matched to a gene. CDR1 SGHRS and CDR2 YFSETQ come from the germline V gene. The CDR3 length is 16 residues.

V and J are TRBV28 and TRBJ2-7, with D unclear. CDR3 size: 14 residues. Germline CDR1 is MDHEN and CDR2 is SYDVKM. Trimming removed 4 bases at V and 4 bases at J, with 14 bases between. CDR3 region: CASSSPRPGYEQYF. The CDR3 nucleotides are TGTGCCAGCAGTTCGCCCCGACCCGGATACGAGCAGTACTTC.

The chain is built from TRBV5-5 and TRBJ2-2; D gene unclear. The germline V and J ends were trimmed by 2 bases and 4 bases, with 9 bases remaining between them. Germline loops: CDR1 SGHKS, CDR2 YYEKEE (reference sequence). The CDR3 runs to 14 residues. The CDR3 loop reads CASSFTLFTGELFF. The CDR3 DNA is TGTGCCAGCAGCTTTACCTTGTTCACCGGGGAGCTGTTTTTT.

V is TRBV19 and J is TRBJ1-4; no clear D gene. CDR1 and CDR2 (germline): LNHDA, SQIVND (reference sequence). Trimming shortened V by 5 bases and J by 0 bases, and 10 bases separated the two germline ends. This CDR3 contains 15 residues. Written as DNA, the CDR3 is TGTGCCAGTAGTTTAAACCTTGCAACTAATGAAAAACTGTTTTTT. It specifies CASSLNLATNEKLFF.

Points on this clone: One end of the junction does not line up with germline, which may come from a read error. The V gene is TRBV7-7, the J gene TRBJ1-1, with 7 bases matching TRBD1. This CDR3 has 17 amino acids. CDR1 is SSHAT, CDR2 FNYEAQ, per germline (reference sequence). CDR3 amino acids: CASSLDRQGKMNTEAFF. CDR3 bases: TGTGCTAGCAGCTTAGATCGACAGGGCAAAATGAACACTGAAGCTTTCTTT. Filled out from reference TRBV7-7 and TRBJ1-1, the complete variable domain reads GAGVSQSPRYKVTKRGQDVTLRCDPISSHATLYWYQQALGQGPEFLTYFNYEAQPDKSGLPSDRFSAERPEGSISTLTIQRTEQRDSAMYRCASSLDRQGKMNTEAFFGQGTRLTVV.

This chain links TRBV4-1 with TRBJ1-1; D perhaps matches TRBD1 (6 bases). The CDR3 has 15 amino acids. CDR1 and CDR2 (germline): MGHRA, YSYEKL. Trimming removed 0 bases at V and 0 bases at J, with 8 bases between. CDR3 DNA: TGCGCCAGCAGCCAAGATAGGGGGGTGAACACTGAAGCTTTCTTT. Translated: CASSQDRGVNTEAFF.

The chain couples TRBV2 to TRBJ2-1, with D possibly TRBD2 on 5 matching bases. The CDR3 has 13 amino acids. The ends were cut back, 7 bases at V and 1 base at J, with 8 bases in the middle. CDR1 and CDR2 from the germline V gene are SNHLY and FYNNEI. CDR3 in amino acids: CASIAGSYNEQFF. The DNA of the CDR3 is TGTGCCAGCATCGCGGGTTCCTACAATGAGCAGTTCTTC.

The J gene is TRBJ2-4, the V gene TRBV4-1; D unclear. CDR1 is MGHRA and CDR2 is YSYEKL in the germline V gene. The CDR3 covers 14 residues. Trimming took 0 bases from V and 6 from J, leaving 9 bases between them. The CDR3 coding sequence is TGCGCCAGCAGCCAAGATCGGAAACGAAACATTCAGTACTTC. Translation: CASSQDRKRNIQYF.

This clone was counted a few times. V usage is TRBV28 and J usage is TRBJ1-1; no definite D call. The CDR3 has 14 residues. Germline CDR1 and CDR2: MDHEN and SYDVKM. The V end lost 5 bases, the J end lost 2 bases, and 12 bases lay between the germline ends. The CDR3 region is CASSPMRENTEAFF. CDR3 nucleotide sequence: TGTGCCAGCAGTCCAATGCGGGAAAACACTGAAGCTTTCTTT.

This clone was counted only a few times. The CDR3 spells CASSQPFATNEKLFF. The CDR3 bases are TGCGCCAGCAGCCAGCCTTTTGCAACTAATGAAAAACTGTTTTTT. V gene TRBV4-1 combines with J gene TRBJ1-4, with D unresolved. Deletions cut 3 bases from V and 0 bases from J, with 8 bases between. The CDR3 totals 15 residues. Germline CDR1 is MGHRA and CDR2 is YSYEKL.

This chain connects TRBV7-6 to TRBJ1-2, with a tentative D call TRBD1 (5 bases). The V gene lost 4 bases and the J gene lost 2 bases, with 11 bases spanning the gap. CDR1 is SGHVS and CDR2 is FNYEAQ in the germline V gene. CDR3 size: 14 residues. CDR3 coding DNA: TGTGCCAGCAGCTCCGACAGCCTAAACTATGGCTACACCTTC. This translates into CASSSDSLNYGYTF.

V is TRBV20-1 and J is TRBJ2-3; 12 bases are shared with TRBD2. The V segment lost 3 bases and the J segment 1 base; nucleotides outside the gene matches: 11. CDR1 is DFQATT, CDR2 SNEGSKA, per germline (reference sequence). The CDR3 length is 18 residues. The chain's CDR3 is CSASRPSGRAPGTDTQYF. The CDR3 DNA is TGCAGTGCTAGTCGCCCTAGCGGGAGGGCCCCCGGCACAGATACGCAGTATTTT.

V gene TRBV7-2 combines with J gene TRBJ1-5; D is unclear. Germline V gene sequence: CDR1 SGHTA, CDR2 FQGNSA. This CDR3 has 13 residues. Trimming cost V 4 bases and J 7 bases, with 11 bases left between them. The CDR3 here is CASSSPGPQPQHF. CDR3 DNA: TGTGCCAGCAGCTCCCCCGGGCCGCAGCCCCAGCATTTT.

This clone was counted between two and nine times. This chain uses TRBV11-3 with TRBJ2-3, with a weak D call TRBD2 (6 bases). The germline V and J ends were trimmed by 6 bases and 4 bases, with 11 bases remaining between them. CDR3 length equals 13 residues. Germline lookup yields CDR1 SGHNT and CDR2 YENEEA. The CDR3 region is CASSQTGADTQYF. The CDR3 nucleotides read TGTGCCAGCAGTCAAACGGGGGCAGATACGCAGTATTTT.